These T cell receptor beta chains were read from a single sample in a study of cytomegalovirus exposure and HLA in healthy donors. TCRdb's copy holds only in-frame clones and misses some; the assay was immunoSEQ multiplex PCR. This table holds approximately 100,000 clones, approximately 70% found once. Sample: PBMCs. Source of these receptors: a man aged 40-55 years in good health and CMV-seropositive. Each CDR3 is given with its conserved first and last residue. A D gene is named only where the DNA matches it firmly. A row's size may be missing; if present it is once, few, many or a size class.

V gene	D gene	clone size	J gene	CDR3 DNA	CDR3 protein
TRBV19	TRBD1	few	TRBJ1-1	TGTGCCAGTAGTAAGGGACAGGGGATAACGAACACTGAAGCTTTCTTT	CASSKGQGITNTEAFF
TRBV19	NA	few	TRBJ2-4	TGTGCCAGTAGTACCAGGCGACTAGAACTAGCCAAAAACATTCAGTACTTC	CASSTRRLELAKNIQYF
TRBV15	NA	once	TRBJ1-5	TGTGCCACCAGCAGACAGGTTCTGGGTCAGCCCCAGCATTTT	CATSRQVLGQPQHF
TRBV5-1	TRBD1	NA	TRBJ1-5	TGCGCCAGCAGCTTGACAGGGGCGACCAATCAGCCCCAGCATTTT	CASSLTGATNQPQHF
TRBV7-3	TRBD1	NA	TRBJ1-2	TGTGCCAGCAGCTTAATTAGGGGGCCCACTCGAGGCTACACCTTC	CASSLIRGPTRGYTF
TRBV9	TRBD1	once	TRBJ1-2	TGTGCCAGCAGCACCCCAGGGGGCGCGTTAGCTAACTATGGCTACACCTTC	CASSTPGGALANYGYTF
TRBV16	NA	NA	TRBJ2-1	TGTGCCAGCAGCCAATGGGAGGACAATGAGCAGTTCTTC	CASSQWEDNEQFF
TRBV11-2	TRBD1	NA	TRBJ2-5	TGTGCCAGCAGCCCGAGGGGGCAGGGGGACCAAGAGACCCAGTACTTC	CASSPRGQGDQETQYF
TRBV10-3	TRBD1	few	TRBJ1-1	TGTGCCACCTATATAGGACAGGGCATTGAAGCTTTCTTT	CATYIGQGIEAFF
TRBV7-3	NA	NA	TRBJ2-2	TGTGCCAGCAGCTTAAATAGCGACTCCGGGGAGCTGTTTTTT	CASSLNSDSGELFF
TRBV6-4	TRBD2	few	TRBJ2-3	TGTGCCAGCAGTGACTCGACTAGCGGGAGGGCCGAAGATACGCAGTATTTT	CASSDSTSGRAEDTQYF
TRBV15	TRBD1	once	TRBJ2-1	TGTGCCACCAGCACCCGACAGGGCCGCTCCTACAATGAGCAGTTCTTC	CATSTRQGRSYNEQFF
TRBV9	TRBD2	NA	TRBJ2-5	TGTGCCAGCAGCTTTACTAGCGGGGAAGAGACCCAGTACTTC	CASSFTSGEETQYF
TRBV4-1	TRBD1	NA	TRBJ2-5	TGCGCCAGCAGCCAGGGGGACAGGGATGAGGAGACCCAGTACTTC	CASSQGDRDEETQYF
TRBV5-1	NA	NA	TRBJ1-2	TGCGCCAGCAGCTTAAGCGGGGCCCTTGGCTATGGCTACACCTTC	CASSLSGALGYGYTF
TRBV7-9	TRBD1	NA	TRBJ1-2	TGTGCCAGCAGCTTAGACAGGGGACAAGGCTACACCTTC	CASSLDRGQGYTF
TRBV2	TRBD2	few	TRBJ2-1	TGTGCCAGCAGCGGGATTAGCGGGAGACCTTCGGACAATGAGCAGTTCTTC	CASSGISGRPSDNEQFF
TRBV4-3	TRBD2	NA	TRBJ2-6	TGCGCCAGCAGCCAAGATTACGCGGGAGATGGGGCCAACGTCCTGACTTTC	CASSQDYAGDGANVLTF
TRBV27	TRBD2	NA	TRBJ2-1	TGTGCCAGCAGTTTACAAAGCCTAGCGGGAATCTACAATGAGCAGTTCTTC	CASSLQSLAGIYNEQFF
TRBV7-9	TRBD2	NA	TRBJ2-3	TGTGCCAGCAGCTTAGGGGCCGCGGGAGGGCCTAGGGGCACAGATACGCAGTATTTT	CASSLGAAGGPRGTDTQYF
TRBV2	NA	NA	TRBJ1-1	TGTGCCAGCCCCGAGGGTACAGGGTCGGGCACTGAAGCTTTCTTT	CASPEGTGSGTEAFF
TRBV7-9	TRBD1	NA	TRBJ2-5	TGTGCCAGCAGCCCAGAGGGACAGGGGTTCCAAGAGACCCAGTACTTC	CASSPEGQGFQETQYF
TRBV5-4	NA	NA	TRBJ2-5	TGTGCCAGCAGCCCCCCCTCGGAGACCCAGTACTTC	CASSPPSETQYF
TRBV7-9	NA	NA	TRBJ1-1	TGTTCCAGCAGCCCCAATGTGGGGGGGGAAGCTTTCTTT	CSSSPNVGGEAFF
TRBV4-2	TRBD1	NA	TRBJ1-1	TGTGCCAGCAGCCAATTATTAGAGGGACAGTCTGAAGCTTTCTTT	CASSQLLEGQSEAFF
TRBV18	TRBD2	NA	TRBJ2-3	TGTGCCAGCTCCCGGCGGACTAGCGGGATATTGGGAGATACGCAGTATTTT	CASSRRTSGILGDTQYF
TRBV7-8	NA	NA	TRBJ1-2	TGTGCCAGCAGCCCCGGGAACCAAGGTGATGGTAGGGGCTACACCTTC	CASSPGNQGDGRGYTF
TRBV7-2	TRBD1	NA	TRBJ2-5	TGTGCCAGCAGCTTAGGAGAGGGGGCAGGACAAGAGACCCAGTACTTC	CASSLGEGAGQETQYF
TRBV7-6	TRBD1	NA	TRBJ1-1	TGTGCCAGCAGCCCCTGGGGACAGATGAACACTGAAGCTTTCTTT	CASSPWGQMNTEAFF
TRBV5-1	NA	NA	TRBJ2-1	TGCGCCAGCAGCTGGACTCAAGGGGAGCAGTTCTTC	CASSWTQGEQFF
TRBV7-2	TRBD2	few	TRBJ2-3	TGTGCCAGCAGCTTATTCGTAGCGGGAGTAACAGATACGCAGTATTTT	CASSLFVAGVTDTQYF
TRBV6-1	TRBD2	NA	TRBJ2-7	TGTGCCAGCAGTGAAGTCAGAGGGAGCGGGAATCTCTACGAGCAGTACTTC	CASSEVRGSGNLYEQYF
TRBV5-6	NA	NA	TRBJ2-3	TGTGCCAGCAGCTCGAAACAGACGGCTCTTACCACAGATACGCAGTATTTT	CASSSKQTALTTDTQYF
TRBV2	NA	NA	TRBJ2-5	TGTGCCAGCAGTGCGGACAGCCAAGAGACCCAGTACTTC	CASSADSQETQYF
TRBV7-8	NA	NA	TRBJ1-5	TGTGCCAGCAGCCGTTTGGACACTAATCAGCCCCAGCATTTT	CASSRLDTNQPQHF
TRBV18	NA	once	TRBJ2-1	TGTGCCAGCTCACCCAGGGGTGATGAGCAGTTCTTC	CASSPRGDEQFF
TRBV19	TRBD1	NA	TRBJ1-4	TGTGCCAGTAGTGCACAGGGGGCGGCTGAAAAACTGTTTTTT	CASSAQGAAEKLFF
TRBV6-4	NA	NA	TRBJ2-1	TGTGCCAGCAGCGCCCTAGCGACCAATGAGCAGTTCTTC	CASSALATNEQFF
TRBV6-1	NA	NA	TRBJ2-5	TGTGCCAGCATCTCGACAGACGCCCATTTGGAGACCCAGTACTTC	CASISTDAHLETQYF
TRBV4-1	TRBD1	few	TRBJ2-6	TGCGCCAGCAGCCGGGGACAGGGGGCATCCGGGGCCAACGTCCTGACTTTC	CASSRGQGASGANVLTF
TRBV19	NA	once	TRBJ2-2	TGTGCCAGTACCGGACTTAGGCAGAAGAACACCGGGGAGCTGTTTTTT	CASTGLRQKNTGELFF
TRBV6-1	TRBD2	NA	TRBJ2-7	TGTGCCAGCAGGGGACTAGCGGGAGTGGGAGAGCAGTACTTC	CASRGLAGVGEQYF
TRBV7-2	NA	few	TRBJ1-3	TGTGCCAGCAGCTTAGATACGGGGGGCGGACTCTCTGGAAACACCATATATTTT	CASSLDTGGGLSGNTIYF
TRBV19	TRBD2	few	TRBJ2-1	TGTGCCAGTAGTTTTAAGCGGGGGGGCTCCTACAATGAGCAGTTCTTC	CASSFKRGGSYNEQFF
TRBV6-6	NA	NA	TRBJ1-3	TGTGCCAGCAGTGGGGGGGCTTCTGGAAACACCATATATTTT	CASSGGASGNTIYF
TRBV6-1	TRBD1	NA	TRBJ1-4	TGTGCCAGCAGTCAAAGGACAGGGGGGAATGAAAAACTGTTTTTT	CASSQRTGGNEKLFF
TRBV9	TRBD1	few	TRBJ1-4	TGTGCCAGCAGCGTAGCTCCGACAGGGGTACTCGAAAAACTGTTTTTT	CASSVAPTGVLEKLFF
TRBV7-7	NA	NA	TRBJ2-5	TGTGCTAGCAGCTTAGGGGCAGGTTCTCAAGAGACCCAGTACTTC	CASSLGAGSQETQYF